This entry is about one T cell receptor beta chain. The antigen remains unidentified. The data originate from a study of T cell responses to AZD1222 COVID-19 vaccine. Study conclusions and caveats: Spike-specific TCR breadth rose after two AZD1222 doses, and depth rose as well.

The method was immunoSEQ multiplex PCR; TCRdb's version includes in-frame clones alone and lacks a portion of them. The sample lists 90,000 to 150,000 clones; 70% to 90% were seen once. With 3 bases clipped from V and 6 bases from J, the junction kept 2 bases outside the gene matches. CDR1 is SGHTA and CDR2 is FQGTGA in the germline V gene. This CDR3 comprises 14 residues. The chain has TRBV7-3 and TRBJ2-1; 10 nucleotides agree with TRBD2. This TCR was sampled from an adult in good health. This specimen consisted of peripheral blood, obtained on day 0 of AZD1222 vaccination. The CDR3 protein is CASSLGLAFNEQFF. CDR3 sequence (DNA): TGTGCCAGCAGCTTGGGACTAGCGTTCAATGAGCAGTTCTTC.